A single sample is the source of the 24 T cell receptor beta chains below, sequenced in a study of blood T cell repertoires in COVID-19. The data were produced by immunoSEQ multiplex PCR, yet TCRdb's version contains in-frame clones alone and is incomplete. Among about 220,000 clones listed, around 80% were seen once. The source material was peripheral blood. The receptors come from a woman aged 55-70 years who had recovered from COVID-19.

The rearrangement links TRBV27 to TRBJ1-2, with D possibly being TRBD1 (6 bases). The CDR3 has 14 residues. Trimming took off 6 bases at V and 8 bases at J, with 19 bases between the two ends. CDR1 is MNHEY and CDR2 is SMNVEV in the germline V gene (reference sequence). In DNA, the CDR3 is TGTGCCAGCAGGACTATACAGGGCCAGGGGGGCTACACCTTC. This codes for CASRTIQGQGGYTF.

The V and J genes are TRBV29-1 and TRBJ1-2, with TRBD1 matching over 8 bases. This CDR3 contains 14 residues. Germline assignment: CDR1 SQVTM and CDR2 ANQGSEA. V lost 2 bases to trimming and J lost 6 bases; unmatched junction nucleotides: 8. CDR3 amino acids: CSVELRTGRNGYTF. The CDR3 region has the DNA TGCAGCGTTGAACTCCGGACAGGGCGGAATGGCTACACCTTC.

This clone is a singleton in its sample. This chain joins TRBV27 and TRBJ2-7, with 9 bases identical to TRBD2. CDR1 is MNHEY, CDR2 SMNVEV, per germline (reference sequence). J gave up 3 bases and V 6 bases, and 3 bases lay outside the gene matches. This CDR3 spans 13 amino acids. Here the CDR3 DNA reads TGTGCCAGCAGACTAGCGGGCGGCTACGAGCAGTACTTC. As protein: CASRLAGGYEQYF.

This clone has only a few counts. The chain uses TRBV19 and TRBJ2-3, with TRBD2 matching over 9 bases. The ends lost 6 bases at V and 8 bases at J; junction bases unmatched: 12. Germline V lookup: CDR1 LNHDA, CDR2 SQIVND (reference sequence). CDR3 size: 15 residues. CDR3: CASRVAGATTGTQYF. In DNA, the CDR3 is TGTGCCAGTAGGGTAGCGGGGGCAACCACGGGTACGCAGTATTTT. The whole variable domain, remainder taken from reference TRBV19 and TRBJ2-3, is DGGITQSPKYLFRKEGQNVTLSCEQNLNHDAMYWYRQDPGQGLRLIYYSQIVNDFQKGDIAEGYSVSREKKESFPLTVTSAQKNPTAFYLCASRVAGATTGTQYFGPGTRLTVL.

This clone was observed a few times. The chain has TRBV7-9 and TRBJ1-3; tentatively, D is TRBD1 (6 bases). The CDR3 contains 15 residues. With 5 bases removed from V and 0 bases from J, the gap between germline ends came to 11 bases. The germline CDR1 and CDR2 sequences are SEHNR and FQNEAQ (reference sequence). Here the CDR3 DNA reads TGTGCCAGCAGCCCAGGGGCTGTCTCTGGAAACACCATATATTTT. It is translated as CASSPGAVSGNTIYF. The full variable domain, its missing parts supplied by reference TRBV7-9 and TRBJ1-3, is DTGVSQNPRHKITKRGQNVTFRCDPISEHNRLYWYRQTLGQGPEFLTYFQNEAQLEKSRLLSDRFSAERPKGSFSTLEIQRTEQGDSAMYLCASSPGAVSGNTIYFGEGSWLTVV.

V usage is TRBV18 and J usage is TRBJ1-3; no firm D call. The CDR3 covers 15 residues. V was pared by 4 bases and J by 1 base, with 11 bases between. CDR1 and CDR2 from the germline V gene are KGHSH and LQKENI. The CDR3 loop is CASSLSGRSGNTIYF. DNA for the CDR3: TGTGCCAGCTCACTCTCGGGGAGGTCTGGAAACACCATATATTTT.

CDR3 bases: TGTGCCTGGGGGGGACAGGCGGCCGGGAAAGAGCCCCTCCACTTT. It specifies CAWGGQAAGKEPLHF. V and J are TRBV30 and TRBJ1-6; 8 bases line up with TRBD1. With 5 bases clipped from V and 13 bases from J, the junction kept 16 bases outside the gene matches. The CDR3 consists of 15 residues. Germline values: CDR1 GTSNPN, CDR2 SVGIG (reference sequence). Based on the CDR3 plus reference TRBV30 and TRBJ1-6, the full variable domain is SQTIHQWPATLVQPVGSPLSLECTVEGTSNPNLYWYRQAAGRGLQLLFYSVGIGQISSEVPQNLSASRPQDRQFILSSKKLLLSDSGFYLCAWGGQAAGKEPLHFGNGTRLTVT.

The chain carries TRBV7-8 and TRBJ1-2; TRBD1 matches at 8 bases. This CDR3 spans 14 amino acids. Germline-derived CDR1 and CDR2 are SGHVS and FQNEAQ. J gave up 2 bases and V 5 bases, and 4 bases lay outside the gene matches. CDR3 sequence: CASSTGQGNYGYTF. The CDR3 DNA is TGTGCCAGCAGCACCGGACAGGGAAACTATGGCTACACCTTC.

V gene TRBV19 combines with J gene TRBJ1-4; TRBD1 aligns across 9 bases. Germline V lookup: CDR1 LNHDA, CDR2 SQIVND (reference sequence). The CDR3 length is 15 residues. V dropped 7 bases and J dropped 6; count of bases not matched to a gene: 9. The CDR3 reads CASTKTRTGDEKLFF. The CDR3 bases are TGTGCCAGTACAAAAACTAGGACAGGGGATGAAAAACTGTTTTTT.

The J gene is TRBJ2-5, the V gene TRBV30, with 10 bases fitting TRBD2. The length of the CDR3 is 15 residues. V lost 4 bases and J lost 4; bases outside the gene matches: 9. CDR1 is GTSNPN and CDR2 is SVGIG in the germline V gene (reference sequence). CDR3 nucleotide sequence: TGTGCCTGGACGTCCCCGAGCGGGGGGGCAGAGACCCAGTACTTC. This gives the protein CAWTSPSGGAETQYF.

As regards this clone: In the same sample, other DNA sequences code for this CDR3. J is TRBJ1-1 and V is TRBV9; D unresolved. V was shortened by 2 bases and J by 5 bases, with 13 bases between the two germline ends. CDR1 is SGDLS, CDR2 YYNGEE, per germline. The CDR3 has 14 amino acids. The CDR3 nucleotides read TGTGCCAGCAGCGTTGAGGGCGGTAGGACTGAAGCTTTCTTT. Translated, it gives CASSVEGGRTEAFF.

This clone has a single count. The genes are TRBV7-9 and TRBJ1-4, with TRBD1 matching 10 bases. With 1 base clipped from V and 7 bases from J, the junction kept 9 bases outside the gene matches. The V gene's germline CDR1 is SEHNR and CDR2 FQNEAQ (reference sequence). The CDR3 is made up of 17 amino acids. The CDR3, as DNA: TGTGCCAGCAGCTTAGGAGACAGGGGGCTGATCCCTGAAAAACTGTTTTTT. The encoded protein is CASSLGDRGLIPEKLFF. The whole variable domain, filled in from reference TRBV7-9 and TRBJ1-4, reads DTGVSQNPRHKITKRGQNVTFRCDPISEHNRLYWYRQTLGQGPEFLTYFQNEAQLEKSRLLSDRFSAERPKGSFSTLEIQRTEQGDSAMYLCASSLGDRGLIPEKLFFGSGTQLSVL.

The V call is TRBV7-2, the J call TRBJ1-3, with D possibly being TRBD1 (5 bases). The CDR3 sequence is 17 residues long. V was clipped by 2 bases and J by 4 bases, with 18 bases between them. CDR1 and CDR2 (germline): SGHTA, FQGNSA. The DNA for the CDR3 is TGTGCCAGCAGCTTATATGGTCGGACACTAACCGGAAACACCATATATTTT. It codes for CASSLYGRTLTGNTIYF.

V and J are TRBV9 and TRBJ2-5, with 9 bases fitting TRBD1. The CDR3 contains 14 residues. J lost 4 bases, V lost 4 bases, and 5 bases had no gene match. Germline V gene lookup returns CDR1 SGDLS and CDR2 YYNGEE. The CDR3 reads CASSLTGGRETQYF. CDR3 bases: TGTGCCAGCAGCCTTACAGGGGGCAGAGAGACCCAGTACTTC.

This sequence joins TRBV19 and TRBJ2-5; D is possibly TRBD2 (7 bases). Trimming shortened V by 4 bases and J by 9 bases, and 18 bases separated the two germline ends. Germline V gene lookup returns CDR1 LNHDA and CDR2 SQIVND (reference sequence). This CDR3 contains 14 residues. CDR3 region: CASSNTGRGSAQYF. Here the CDR3 DNA reads TGTGCCAGTAGTAACACAGGGCGGGGGTCGGCCCAGTACTTC.

This clone was counted between two and nine times. The chain is built from TRBV12-3 or TRBV12-4 and TRBJ2-2; no reliable D call. Trimming took off 1 base at V and 6 bases at J, with 3 bases between the two ends. This CDR3 has 12 residues. The CDR3 loop reads CASSLVSGELFF. The CDR3 nucleotides are TGTGCCAGCAGTTTAGTATCCGGGGAGCTGTTTTTT.

The chain is built from TRBV6-2 or TRBV6-3 and TRBJ2-1; D is ambiguous. The germline gives CDR1 MNHEY, CDR2 SVGEGT. The CDR3 covers 18 residues. Trimming pared 2 bases from V and 0 bases from J, leaving 17 bases between. CDR3 amino acids: CASSYAVGQIHSYNEQFF. CDR3 DNA sequence: TGTGCCAGCAGTTACGCTGTTGGTCAGATACACTCCTACAATGAGCAGTTCTTC.

The chain recombines TRBV18 with TRBJ1-4; unclear D gene. The V end lost 2 bases, the J end lost 7 bases, and 14 bases lay between the germline ends. Looked up from germline, CDR1 is KGHSH and CDR2 is LQKENI. The CDR3 length is 15 residues. In nucleotides, the CDR3 is TGTGCCAGCTCACCAATGGCCGGAGGGAGTGAAAAACTGTTTTTT. Protein product: CASSPMAGGSEKLFF.

The chain recombines TRBV6-6 with TRBJ1-5; the D is unclear. Trimming cost V 2 bases and J 0 bases, with 11 bases left between them. Germline loops: CDR1 MNHNY, CDR2 SVGAGI (reference sequence). This CDR3 region has 16 residues. Here the CDR3 DNA reads TGTGCCAGCAGTTACCCCGCGGGTTATAGCAATCAGCCCCAGCATTTT. Residues: CASSYPAGYSNQPQHF.

This chain links TRBV11-2 with TRBJ1-1; a possible D gene is TRBD1 (5 bases). V was shortened by 5 bases and J by 1 base, with 11 bases between the two germline ends. The CDR3 is 14 residues long. Germline V gene sequence: CDR1 SGHAT, CDR2 FQNNGV. The CDR3 DNA follows: TGTGCCAGCAGCGCGCTAACAGGGAACACTGAAGCTTTCTTT. This gives the protein CASSALTGNTEAFF. Full variable domain (outside the CDR3, taken from reference TRBV11-2 and TRBJ1-1): EAGVAQSPRYKIIEKRQSVAFWCNPISGHATLYWYQQILGQGPKLLIQFQNNGVVDDSQLPKDRFSAERLKGVDSTLKIQPAKLEDSAVYLCASSALTGNTEAFFGQGTRLTVV.

The count of this clone is one. V and J are TRBV27 and TRBJ2-1; D perhaps matches TRBD1 (5 bases). Trimming stripped 6 bases from V and 3 bases from J, with 9 bases between. Germline CDR1 reads MNHEY; CDR2 reads SMNVEV (reference sequence). The CDR3 is made up of 13 amino acids. The CDR3 here is CASRPDSYNEQFF. The CDR3 region has the DNA TGTGCCAGCAGACCTGACAGCTACAATGAGCAGTTCTTC.

The V and J genes are TRBV7-6 and TRBJ1-2; unclear D gene. The CDR3 is 13 amino acids. The ends were cut back, 5 bases at V and 10 bases at J, with 17 bases in the middle. The germline V gene encodes CDR1 SGHVS and CDR2 FNYEAQ. The CDR3 sequence: CASSLTEGSHYTF. The CDR3 nucleotides read TGTGCCAGCAGCCTCACGGAGGGTTCCCACTACACCTTC.

This chain connects TRBV7-3 to TRBJ2-3, with 11 bases identical to TRBD2. CDR1 is SGHTA, CDR2 FQGTGA, per germline. Losses at the gene ends were 1 base for V and 3 bases for J; bases not matched to a gene: 3. The CDR3 runs to 16 residues. DNA of the CDR3: TGTGCCAGCAGCTTAATGGCTAGCGGGGGGACAGATACGCAGTATTTT. It is translated as CASSLMASGGTDTQYF. The full variable domain, in which reference TRBV7-3 and TRBJ2-3 provide the parts outside the CDR3, is GAGVSQTPSNKVTEKGKYVELRCDPISGHTALYWYRQSLGQGPEFLIYFQGTGAADDSGLPNDRFFAVRPEGSVSTLKIQRTERGDSAVYLCASSLMASGGTDTQYFGPGTRLTVL.

This clone showed up just once. V and J are TRBV7-9 and TRBJ1-1, with D perhaps TRBD1 (5 bases). Germline lookup yields CDR1 SEHNR and CDR2 FQNEAQ (reference sequence). This CDR3 spans 14 amino acids. The germline V and J ends were trimmed by 3 bases and 1 base, with 9 bases remaining between them. The chain's CDR3 is CASSLGPRNTEAFF. DNA of the CDR3: TGTGCCAGCAGCTTGGGGCCCAGGAACACTGAAGCTTTCTTT.